The following is a T cell receptor beta chain sequence with its context. CDR3 length: 20 residues. Germline V CDR1 and CDR2: ENHRY, SYGVKD. The V and J ends lost 10 bases and 0 bases, in that order; junction bases with no gene match: 16. This sample is drawn from a study of identical twins. TCRdb independently ran MiXCR on the 5' RACE reads; one entry per CDR3 protein. The sample records roughly 350,000 distinct CDR3 sequences, roughly 10% being singletons. The receptor was derived from a woman between 45 and 65 years old in good health. Sequencing used naive T cells sorted from blood. This sequence joins TRBV10-3 and TRBJ2-1; 15 bases align to TRBD2. The CDR3 reads CATVKPGLAGGHSSYNEQFF. The DNA of the CDR3 is TGTGCCACCGTAAAACCGGGACTAGCGGGAGGACATAGCTCCTACAATGAGCAGTTCTTC.